This TCR beta chain was obtained from a study of cytotoxic CD8 clonotypes in ibrutinib-treated CLL. Repertoires were generated with immunoSEQ multiplex PCR, while TCRdb's copy carries only in-frame clones and drops some. This sample has some 150,000 clones, with approximately 80% found just once. V shed 1 base and J 0 bases; nucleotides not matched to a gene: 8. Germline CDR1 reads LGHNA; CDR2 reads YNFKEQ. This CDR3 is built from 18 residues. The sample in question was PBMCs, obtained after 24 months of ibrutinib treatment. This clonotype originated in a human donor with chronic lymphocytic leukemia. The V call is TRBV4-2, the J call TRBJ2-2, with TRBD2 matching over 7 bases. CDR3 region: CASSQAPGGAANTGELFF. In nucleotides, the CDR3 is TGTGCCAGCAGCCAAGCCCCGGGGGGAGCGGCGAACACCGGGGAGCTGTTTTTT.